Below, 26 T cell receptor beta chains from the same sample are listed, as sequenced in a study of identical twins. TCRdb re-called the 5' RACE reads with MiXCR, one entry per CDR3 protein. The sample records 640,000 or so distinct CDR3 sequences, 5.5% to 6.5% being singletons. The source material was naive T cells sorted from blood. These receptors came from a man younger than 30 in good health.

The V gene is TRBV5-1, the J gene TRBJ2-1; weak D call: TRBD1 (5 bases). The V end was cut by 0 bases, the J end by 8 bases, with 24 bases between. This CDR3 has 18 amino acids. In germline, CDR1 is SGHRS, CDR2 YFSETQ. The CDR3 nucleotides are TGCGCCAGCAGCTTGGAGGGGCGCGGTTCCTCCTATGAGGATGAGCAGTTCTTC. It is translated as CASSLEGRGSSYEDEQFF.

The CDR3 DNA sequence: TGTGCCAGCAGCCACGGGACTAGCGGGAGTGAGGAGCAGTTCTTC. Protein: CASSHGTSGSEEQFF. The V gene is TRBV7-8, the J gene TRBJ2-1, with 14 bases that match TRBD2. The CDR3 is 15 residues long. CDR1 SGHVS and CDR2 FQNEAQ come from the germline V gene. The junction had 7 bases not matched to a gene; V was cut back by 5 bases and J by 10 bases.

The table lists this clonotype with a few counts. The V gene is TRBV7-2, the J gene TRBJ1-2; no firm D call. CDR3 length: 15 amino acids. The germline CDR1 and CDR2 sequences are SGHTA and FQGNSA. Trimming pared 2 bases from V and 8 bases from J, leaving 18 bases between. CDR3 loop: CASSLNAGLDGGYTF. CDR3 DNA: TGTGCCAGCAGCTTAAACGCAGGACTGGACGGGGGCTACACCTTC.

This clonotype was seen ten or more times. The DNA for the CDR3 is TGCAGTGCGACGGGTAACAATGAGCAGTTCTTC. Amino acids: CSATGNNEQFF. The chain uses TRBV20-1 and TRBJ2-1; D is unclear. The CDR3 runs to 11 residues. CDR1 is DFQATT and CDR2 is SNEGSKA in the germline V gene (reference sequence). The ends were cut back, 6 bases at V and 5 bases at J, with 8 bases in the middle.

There are many counts of this clonotype. CDR3 in amino acids: CSARDTGGYEQYF. The CDR3 nucleotides read TGCAGTGCTAGAGACACAGGGGGCTACGAGCAGTACTTC. The chain employs TRBV20-1 and TRBJ2-7; 8 bases fit TRBD1. Per germline, CDR1 DFQATT and CDR2 SNEGSKA (reference sequence). V was pared by 0 bases and J by 3 bases, with 1 base of the junction left unmatched. The CDR3 loop spans 13 amino acids.

The chain couples TRBV10-3 to TRBJ1-3; D perhaps matches TRBD1 (6 bases). Germline V CDR1 and CDR2: ENHRY, SYGVKD. Trimming cost V 8 bases and J 8 bases, with 19 bases left between them. The CDR3 spans 14 residues. The CDR3 loop reads CAIGWNDRKDTIYF. The CDR3 nucleotides read TGTGCCATCGGGTGGAACGACAGGAAGGACACCATATATTTT.

This clonotype came up many times. This chain joins TRBV20-1 and TRBJ2-5; 7 nucleotides match TRBD2. From germline, CDR1 is DFQATT and CDR2 SNEGSKA (reference sequence). The CDR3 is 14 amino acids. V trimming: 2 bases; J trimming: 5 bases; junction bases outside the gene matches: 8. CDR3 sequence: CSARPREGWETQYF. In DNA, the CDR3 is TGCAGTGCTAGACCGAGGGAGGGTTGGGAGACCCAGTACTTC.

CDR3 in amino acids: CSAISPSGSTNEQFF. The CDR3 region has the DNA TGCAGTGCTATATCCCCCAGCGGGAGTACGAATGAGCAGTTCTTC. The gene calls are TRBV20-1 and TRBJ2-1, with TRBD2 matching 8 bases. Per the germline V gene, CDR1 is DFQATT and CDR2 is SNEGSKA (reference sequence). The CDR3 is 15 amino acids. Unmatched junction bases numbered 12, after V lost 4 bases and J lost 7 bases.

The V gene is TRBV6-5, the J gene TRBJ2-3; 7 bases fit TRBD2. Trimming removed 10 bases from V and 2 bases from J; junction bases left unmatched: 3. The germline CDR1 and CDR2 sequences are MNHEY and SVGAGI. The CDR3 sequence is 12 residues long. The CDR3 is CATRDYTDTQYF. Here the CDR3 DNA reads TGTGCCACCCGGGACTACACAGATACGCAGTATTTT.

V and J are TRBV20-1 and TRBJ2-1; 9 nucleotides line up with TRBD1. This CDR3 spans 12 amino acids. The trim removed 7 bases at V and 9 bases at J, leaving 7 bases unmatched. The germline V gene encodes CDR1 DFQATT and CDR2 SNEGSKA (reference sequence). CDR3 nucleotide sequence: TGCAGTGGTCAGGGACAGGGACGTGAGCAGTTCTTC. Amino acids: CSGQGQGREQFF.

The chain is built from TRBV6-5 and TRBJ2-7, with D perhaps matching TRBD2 (6 bases). The CDR3 length is 17 residues. Trimming left V 0 bases short and J 0 bases short, with 15 bases between. Germline V lookup: CDR1 MNHEY, CDR2 SVGAGI. The CDR3 region is CASSYSYPLALSYEQYF. DNA of the CDR3: TGTGCCAGCAGTTACTCTTACCCCCTAGCGCTCTCCTACGAGCAGTACTTC.

The V gene is TRBV29-1, the J gene TRBJ2-1; 12 positions match TRBD2. Per germline, CDR1 SQVTM and CDR2 ANQGSEA. With V trimmed by 6 bases and J by 10 bases, 13 bases remained unmatched. CDR3 length: 15 amino acids. The CDR3 loop is CSVPGLAGPGGEQFF. The CDR3 region has the DNA TGCAGCGTCCCCGGACTAGCGGGGCCCGGGGGGGAGCAGTTCTTC.

This clonotype was seen many times. The chain is built from TRBV7-8 and TRBJ2-7; D is ambiguous. V dropped 5 bases and J dropped 2 bases, with 7 bases sitting between them. CDR1 SGHVS and CDR2 FQNEAQ come from the germline V gene. The CDR3 loop spans 12 amino acids. CDR3 sequence reads: CASSRITYEQYF. The CDR3 region has the DNA TGTGCCAGCAGCCGAATTACCTACGAGCAGTACTTC.

This clonotype was picked up a small number of times. The V call is TRBV4-2, the J call TRBJ2-5; no reliable D call. The CDR3 is 17 residues long. Deletions cut 1 base from V and 1 base from J, with 16 bases between. Germline V gene lookup returns CDR1 LGHNA and CDR2 YNFKEQ. The CDR3 sequence is CASSQGLAEPTQETQYF. CDR3 DNA: TGTGCCAGCAGCCAAGGGCTGGCTGAACCGACCCAAGAGACCCAGTACTTC.

The chain employs TRBV12-3 or TRBV12-4 and TRBJ2-1; TRBD2 matches 12 bases. The CDR3 runs 15 residues. V dropped 7 bases and J dropped 6; count of bases not matched to a gene: 7. In DNA, the CDR3 is TGTGCCAGCACTCTAGCGGGAGGGCGGGTCAATGAGCAGTTCTTC. Amino acid sequence: CASTLAGGRVNEQFF.

This clonotype was found many times. The rearrangement uses TRBV20-1 and TRBJ1-4; D is uncertain. The CDR3 has 13 residues. Trimming took 3 bases from V and 4 from J, leaving 9 bases between them. The germline V gene has CDR1 DFQATT and CDR2 SNEGSKA (reference sequence). CDR3 sequence reads: CSASRTVNEKLFF. The CDR3 coding sequence is TGCAGTGCTAGCCGGACGGTTAATGAAAAACTGTTTTTT.

The J gene is TRBJ1-5, the V gene TRBV6-2 or TRBV6-3; 7 nucleotides agree with TRBD1. CDR1 is MNHEY and CDR2 is SVGEGT in the germline V gene. The ends lost 5 bases at V and 7 bases at J; junction bases unmatched: 8. CDR3 length: 14 amino acids. The CDR3 spells CASSHRQGGQPQHF. CDR3 DNA: TGTGCCAGCAGTCACCGACAGGGAGGACAGCCCCAGCATTTT.

This chain connects TRBV2 to TRBJ1-1; no definite D call. Deletions cut 2 bases from V and 4 bases from J, with 14 bases between. The CDR3 is made up of 15 amino acids. CDR1 is SNHLY and CDR2 is FYNNEI in the germline V gene. In DNA form, the CDR3 reads TGTGCCAGCAGTGAACCCTCAGGCGTCGGCACTGAAGCTTTCTTT. Translation: CASSEPSGVGTEAFF.

V usage is TRBV12-3 or TRBV12-4 and J usage is TRBJ2-2, with D tentatively TRBD1 or TRBD2 (5 bases each). This CDR3 is built from 16 residues. V lost 7 bases to trimming and J lost 6 bases, with 21 bases between them. The CDR3 DNA reads TGTGCCAGCACCCGCCGACCCAAGGGGACCGCCGGGGAGCTGTTTTTT. This gives the protein CASTRRPKGTAGELFF.

This clonotype was recorded once. The DNA of the CDR3 is TGTGCCAGCAGTGAATATAGTTCGGCTAGCGGGAGGACTGACACCGGGGAGCTGTTTTTT. As protein: CASSEYSSASGRTDTGELFF. The chain carries TRBV25-1 and TRBJ2-2, with 11 bases that match TRBD2. The CDR3 is made up of 20 amino acids. Germline V gives CDR1 MGHDK, CDR2 SYGVNS. Losses at the gene ends were 0 bases for V and 3 bases for J; bases not matched to a gene: 12. Full variable domain (rest looked up from reference TRBV25-1 and TRBJ2-2): EADIYQTPRYLVIGTGKKITLECSQTMGHDKMYWYQQDPGMELHLIHYSYGVNSTEKGDLSSESTVSRIRTEHFPLTLESARPSHTSQYLCASSEYSSASGRTDTGELFFGEGSRLTVL.

This sequence joins TRBV9 and TRBJ2-5; 10 bases map to TRBD2. The V segment lost 4 bases and the J segment 0 bases; nucleotides outside the gene matches: 6. This CDR3 region has 16 residues. CDR1 and CDR2 (germline): SGDLS, YYNGEE. This CDR3 is CASSPGLARHQETQYF. CDR3 nucleotide sequence: TGTGCCAGCAGCCCGGGACTAGCGAGACACCAAGAGACCCAGTACTTC.

In this sample, this clonotype turned up many times. CDR3 DNA sequence: TGCAGCGCAAAGGGGGTAGGGACTGAAGCTTTCTTT. Amino acids: CSAKGVGTEAFF. J is TRBJ1-1 and V is TRBV29-1, with D tentatively TRBD1 (6 bases). Germline loops: CDR1 SQVTM, CDR2 ANQGSEA. The CDR3 consists of 12 residues. V lost 7 bases and J lost 5, with 14 bases in between.

This clonotype was recorded many times. V and J are TRBV29-1 and TRBJ2-7; D may be TRBD1 or TRBD2 (5 bases each). This CDR3 contains 13 residues. Germline-derived CDR1 and CDR2 are SQVTM and ANQGSEA. With 6 bases removed from V and 2 bases from J, the gap between germline ends came to 14 bases. CDR3 in DNA: TGCAGCGTCACCAGGGACGGTACCTACGAGCAGTACTTC. Its translation: CSVTRDGTYEQYF.

In this sample, this clonotype turned up a few times. V and J are TRBV19 and TRBJ1-3, with TRBD1 matching 8 bases. J was trimmed by 7 bases and V by 6 bases; bases with no gene match: 8. The CDR3 totals 14 residues. Germline V CDR1 and CDR2: LNHDA, SQIVND (reference sequence). This CDR3 reads CASSDRGGRNTIYF. CDR3 sequence (DNA): TGTGCCAGTAGCGACAGGGGCGGACGGAACACCATATATTTT.

V gene TRBV12-3 or TRBV12-4 combines with J gene TRBJ2-3, with a possible D match to TRBD2 (5 bases). CDR3 length: 16 amino acids. V gave up 3 bases and J gave up 0 bases, with 13 bases separating them. CDR3 sequence (DNA): TGTGCCAGCAGTTTGGCGGGTAGATATAGCACAGATACGCAGTATTTT. As protein: CASSLAGRYSTDTQYF.

There are a few counts of this clonotype. V gene TRBV3-1 combines with J gene TRBJ2-1; tentative D call: TRBD1 (7 bases). CDR1 and CDR2 (germline): LGHDT, YNNKEL (reference sequence). V lost 1 base and J 10 bases, leaving 20 bases between the germline ends. This CDR3 is built from 16 residues. The CDR3: CASSQARGQGREEQFF. DNA for the CDR3: TGTGCCAGCAGCCAAGCTAGGGGGCAGGGACGGGAGGAGCAGTTCTTC.